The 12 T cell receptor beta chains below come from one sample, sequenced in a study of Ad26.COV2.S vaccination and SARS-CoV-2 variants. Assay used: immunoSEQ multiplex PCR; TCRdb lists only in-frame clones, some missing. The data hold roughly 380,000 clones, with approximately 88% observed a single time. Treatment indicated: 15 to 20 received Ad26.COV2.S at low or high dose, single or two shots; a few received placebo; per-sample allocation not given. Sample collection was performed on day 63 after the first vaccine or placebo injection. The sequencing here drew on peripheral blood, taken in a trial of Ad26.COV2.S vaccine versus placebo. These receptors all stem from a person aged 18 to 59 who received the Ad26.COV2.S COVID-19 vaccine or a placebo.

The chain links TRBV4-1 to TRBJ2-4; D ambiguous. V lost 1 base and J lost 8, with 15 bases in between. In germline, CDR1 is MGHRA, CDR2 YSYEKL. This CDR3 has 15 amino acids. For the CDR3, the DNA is TGCGCCAGCAGCCAAGTTCCGGAAAGAGAAGACATTCAGTACTTC. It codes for CASSQVPEREDIQYF.

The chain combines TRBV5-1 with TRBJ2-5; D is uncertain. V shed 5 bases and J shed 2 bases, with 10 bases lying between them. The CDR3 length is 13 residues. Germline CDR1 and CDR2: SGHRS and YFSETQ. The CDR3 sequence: CASRMDAQETQYF. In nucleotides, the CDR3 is TGCGCCAGCAGGATGGACGCACAAGAGACCCAGTACTTC.

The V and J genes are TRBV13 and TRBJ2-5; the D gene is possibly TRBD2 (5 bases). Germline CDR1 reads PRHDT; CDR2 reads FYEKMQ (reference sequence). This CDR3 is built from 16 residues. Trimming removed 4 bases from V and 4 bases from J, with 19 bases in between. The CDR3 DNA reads TGTGCCAGCAGCTCCGAGACTCGGGGAGACGGAGAGACCCAGTACTTC. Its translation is CASSSETRGDGETQYF.

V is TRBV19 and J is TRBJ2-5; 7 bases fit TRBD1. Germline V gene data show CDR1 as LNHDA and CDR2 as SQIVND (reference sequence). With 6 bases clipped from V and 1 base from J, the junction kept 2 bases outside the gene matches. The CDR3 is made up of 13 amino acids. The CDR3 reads CASSWDSQETQYF. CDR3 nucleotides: TGTGCCAGTAGCTGGGACAGCCAAGAGACCCAGTACTTC.

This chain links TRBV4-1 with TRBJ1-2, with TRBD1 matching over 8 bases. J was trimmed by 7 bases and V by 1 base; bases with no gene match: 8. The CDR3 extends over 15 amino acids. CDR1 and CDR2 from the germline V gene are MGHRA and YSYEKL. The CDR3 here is CASSQATTGVSGYTF. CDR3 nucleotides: TGCGCCAGCAGCCAAGCAACGACAGGGGTTAGTGGCTACACCTTC.

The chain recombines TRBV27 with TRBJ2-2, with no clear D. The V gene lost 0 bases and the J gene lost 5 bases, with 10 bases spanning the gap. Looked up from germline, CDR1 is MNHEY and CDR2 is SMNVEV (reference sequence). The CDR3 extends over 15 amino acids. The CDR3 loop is CASSLSAGGTGELFF. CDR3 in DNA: TGTGCCAGCAGTTTATCCGCTGGCGGTACCGGGGAGCTGTTTTTT.

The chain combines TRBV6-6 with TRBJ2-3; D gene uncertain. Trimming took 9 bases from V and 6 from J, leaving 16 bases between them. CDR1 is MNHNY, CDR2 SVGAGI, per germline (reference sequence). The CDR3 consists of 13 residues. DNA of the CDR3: TGTGCCAGGACAATAAGGTGGAGCGATACGCAGTATTTT. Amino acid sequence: CARTIRWSDTQYF.

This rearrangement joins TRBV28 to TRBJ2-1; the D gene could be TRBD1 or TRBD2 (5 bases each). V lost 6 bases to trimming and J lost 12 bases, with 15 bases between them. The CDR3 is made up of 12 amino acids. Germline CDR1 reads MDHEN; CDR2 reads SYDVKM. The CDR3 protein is CASRGVGRMQFF. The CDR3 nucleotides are TGTGCCAGCAGGGGAGTGGGGCGGATGCAGTTCTTC.

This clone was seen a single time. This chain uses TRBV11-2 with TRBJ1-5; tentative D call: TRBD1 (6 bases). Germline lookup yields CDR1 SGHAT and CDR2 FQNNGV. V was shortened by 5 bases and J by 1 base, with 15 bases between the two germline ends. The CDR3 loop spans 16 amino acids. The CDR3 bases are TGTGCCAGCAGCCCGAGTCGCCAGGGGAGCAATCAGCCCCAGCATTTT. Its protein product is CASSPSRQGSNQPQHF.

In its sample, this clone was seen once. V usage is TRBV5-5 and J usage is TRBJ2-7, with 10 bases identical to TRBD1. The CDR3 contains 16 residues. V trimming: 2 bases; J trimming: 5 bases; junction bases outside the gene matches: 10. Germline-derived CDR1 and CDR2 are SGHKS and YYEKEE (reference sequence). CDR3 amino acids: CASSFLGQGVSNEQYF. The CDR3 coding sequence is TGTGCCAGCAGCTTTTTAGGACAGGGGGTTTCTAACGAGCAGTACTTC.

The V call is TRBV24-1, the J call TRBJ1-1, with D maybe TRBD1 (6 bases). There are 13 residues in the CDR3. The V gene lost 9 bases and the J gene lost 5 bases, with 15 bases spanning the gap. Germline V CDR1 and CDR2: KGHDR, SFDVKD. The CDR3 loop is CATSPGRGTEAFF. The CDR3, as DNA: TGTGCCACCTCGCCCGGGAGGGGGACTGAAGCTTTCTTT.

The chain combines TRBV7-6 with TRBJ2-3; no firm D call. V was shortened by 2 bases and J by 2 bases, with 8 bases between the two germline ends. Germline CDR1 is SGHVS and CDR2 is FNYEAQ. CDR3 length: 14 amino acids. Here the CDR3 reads CASSLLGPTDTQYF. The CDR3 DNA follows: TGTGCCAGCAGCTTATTAGGCCCCACAGATACGCAGTATTTT.